This T cell receptor beta chain derives from a study of identical twins' blood T cells. Donors were six healthy women in three monozygous twin pairs. V shed 3 bases, J shed 1 base, and the junction held 4 bases outside the gene matches. The germline V gene has CDR1 KGHSH and CDR2 LQKENI. The CDR3 contains 16 residues. Broader study findings: Environmental influences on twin similarity could not be excluded. Twins reportedly had markedly more similar V usage than unrelated donors, even among out-of-frame TCRbeta clonotypes.

Of note for this clonotype: Its antigen is not known.

Each TCR cDNA library carried sample-specific barcodes on both ends. Each CDR3 protein gets one entry after TCRdb re-called the 5' RACE reads with MiXCR. This table holds 350,000 to 400,000 distinct CDR3 sequences, over 25% found once. The sequenced sample was PBMCs. V usage is TRBV18 and J usage is TRBJ2-2; 8 bases fit TRBD2. This TCR derives from a woman between 18 and 50 years old in good health. CDR3 protein: CASSPSTSENTGELFF. DNA for the CDR3: TGTGCCAGCTCACCCTCGACTAGCGAGAACACCGGGGAGCTGTTTTTT.